This T cell receptor beta chain was obtained from a study of a mutant IDH1 vaccine in newly diagnosed glioma. Study details: Patients under treatment included approximately 60% males and about 38% females and had a mean age of approximately 43 years. Most patients had radiochemotherapy with temozolomide before enrollment; others had one alone. Study findings and constraints: Top peripheral T cell clonotype shifts appeared unrelated to pseudoprogression.

CDR1 and CDR2 (germline): SGHTA, FQGNSA. V dropped 4 bases and J dropped 9 bases, with 10 bases sitting between them. The CDR3 has 11 amino acids. Time point in this sample: baseline, week 1 (first vaccination visit). Treatment indicated: pre-vaccination baseline after standard-of-care therapy. The donors' diagnosis was new WHO grade 3 or 4 astrocytoma that was IDH1-mutant and ATRX-lost. The data were produced by immunoSEQ multiplex PCR, yet TCRdb's version contains in-frame clones alone and is incomplete. Found here are about 70,000 clones, approximately 82% of them singletons; the top ten hold roughly 4.4%. On this clone itself: Its antigen remains unidentified.

The chain is built from TRBV7-2 and TRBJ2-7; D is uncertain. This sequence was found in a woman under 30 with glioma. Some clones in this sample may be carry-over from other donors' samples. Sequencing used peripheral blood mononuclear cells (PBMCs), obtained from a glioma patient treated with radiotherapy, temozolomide or both. CDR3: CASSSGSPQYF. CDR3 bases: TGTGCCAGCAGCTCCGGGTCCCCGCAGTACTTC.